The sequence of this T cell receptor (beta chain) was determined in a study of spatial heterogeneity in lung cancer. Comments on this clonotype: No antigen is known for it.

In TCRdb, the 5' RACE reads were re-called with MiXCR into one record per CDR3 protein. This table has under 100,000 distinct CDR3 sequences, approximately 8.9% appearing once. Time point reported: sample taken at primary tumor resection. Tumor, nontumor lung or frozen PBMC supplied whole RNA, sequenced without sorting. General observations from the study: Expanded tumor TCRs that were ubiquitous appeared in blood more at resection than follow-up.

With 3 bases removed from V and 5 bases from J, the gap between germline ends came to 12 bases. The CDR3 extends over 14 amino acids. Per germline, CDR1 LNHDA and CDR2 SQIVND (reference sequence). The origin of this receptor is a male donor with early-stage non-small cell lung cancer. The chain couples TRBV19 to TRBJ2-3; perhaps TRBD1 as D (5 bases). The sequencing used PBMCs, collected at surgery. DNA for the CDR3: TGTGCCAGTAGTATGGGGCGGCCCCAAGATACGCAGTATTTT. Protein: CASSMGRPQDTQYF.